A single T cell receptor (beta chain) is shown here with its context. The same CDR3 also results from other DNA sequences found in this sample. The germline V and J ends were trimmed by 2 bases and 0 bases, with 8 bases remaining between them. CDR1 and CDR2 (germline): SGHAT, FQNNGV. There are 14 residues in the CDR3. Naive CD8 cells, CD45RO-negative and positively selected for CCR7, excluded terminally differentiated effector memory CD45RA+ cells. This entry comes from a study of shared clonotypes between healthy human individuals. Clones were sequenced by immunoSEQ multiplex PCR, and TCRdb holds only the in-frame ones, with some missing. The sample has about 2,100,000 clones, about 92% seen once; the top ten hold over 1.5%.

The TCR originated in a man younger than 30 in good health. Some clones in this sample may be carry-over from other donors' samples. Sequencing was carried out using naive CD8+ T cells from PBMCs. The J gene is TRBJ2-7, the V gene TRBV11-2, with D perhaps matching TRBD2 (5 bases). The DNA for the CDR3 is TGTGCCAGCAGCTTAACAGCGGACTCCTACGAGCAGTACTTC. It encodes CASSLTADSYEQYF.